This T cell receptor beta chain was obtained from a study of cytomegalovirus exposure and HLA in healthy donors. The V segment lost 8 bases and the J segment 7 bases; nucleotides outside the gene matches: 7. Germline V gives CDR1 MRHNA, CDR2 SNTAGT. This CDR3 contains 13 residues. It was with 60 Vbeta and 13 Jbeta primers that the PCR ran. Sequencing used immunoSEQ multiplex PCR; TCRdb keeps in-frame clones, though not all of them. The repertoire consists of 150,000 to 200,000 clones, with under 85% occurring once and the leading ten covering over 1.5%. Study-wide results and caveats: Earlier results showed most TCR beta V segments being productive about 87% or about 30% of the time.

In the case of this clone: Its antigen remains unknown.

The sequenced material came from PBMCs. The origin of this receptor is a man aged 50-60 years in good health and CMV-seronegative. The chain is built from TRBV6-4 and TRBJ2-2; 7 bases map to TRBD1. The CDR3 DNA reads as TGTGCCAGCCGAGGACAGGAGCACGGGGAGCTGTTTTTT. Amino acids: CASRGQEHGELFF.